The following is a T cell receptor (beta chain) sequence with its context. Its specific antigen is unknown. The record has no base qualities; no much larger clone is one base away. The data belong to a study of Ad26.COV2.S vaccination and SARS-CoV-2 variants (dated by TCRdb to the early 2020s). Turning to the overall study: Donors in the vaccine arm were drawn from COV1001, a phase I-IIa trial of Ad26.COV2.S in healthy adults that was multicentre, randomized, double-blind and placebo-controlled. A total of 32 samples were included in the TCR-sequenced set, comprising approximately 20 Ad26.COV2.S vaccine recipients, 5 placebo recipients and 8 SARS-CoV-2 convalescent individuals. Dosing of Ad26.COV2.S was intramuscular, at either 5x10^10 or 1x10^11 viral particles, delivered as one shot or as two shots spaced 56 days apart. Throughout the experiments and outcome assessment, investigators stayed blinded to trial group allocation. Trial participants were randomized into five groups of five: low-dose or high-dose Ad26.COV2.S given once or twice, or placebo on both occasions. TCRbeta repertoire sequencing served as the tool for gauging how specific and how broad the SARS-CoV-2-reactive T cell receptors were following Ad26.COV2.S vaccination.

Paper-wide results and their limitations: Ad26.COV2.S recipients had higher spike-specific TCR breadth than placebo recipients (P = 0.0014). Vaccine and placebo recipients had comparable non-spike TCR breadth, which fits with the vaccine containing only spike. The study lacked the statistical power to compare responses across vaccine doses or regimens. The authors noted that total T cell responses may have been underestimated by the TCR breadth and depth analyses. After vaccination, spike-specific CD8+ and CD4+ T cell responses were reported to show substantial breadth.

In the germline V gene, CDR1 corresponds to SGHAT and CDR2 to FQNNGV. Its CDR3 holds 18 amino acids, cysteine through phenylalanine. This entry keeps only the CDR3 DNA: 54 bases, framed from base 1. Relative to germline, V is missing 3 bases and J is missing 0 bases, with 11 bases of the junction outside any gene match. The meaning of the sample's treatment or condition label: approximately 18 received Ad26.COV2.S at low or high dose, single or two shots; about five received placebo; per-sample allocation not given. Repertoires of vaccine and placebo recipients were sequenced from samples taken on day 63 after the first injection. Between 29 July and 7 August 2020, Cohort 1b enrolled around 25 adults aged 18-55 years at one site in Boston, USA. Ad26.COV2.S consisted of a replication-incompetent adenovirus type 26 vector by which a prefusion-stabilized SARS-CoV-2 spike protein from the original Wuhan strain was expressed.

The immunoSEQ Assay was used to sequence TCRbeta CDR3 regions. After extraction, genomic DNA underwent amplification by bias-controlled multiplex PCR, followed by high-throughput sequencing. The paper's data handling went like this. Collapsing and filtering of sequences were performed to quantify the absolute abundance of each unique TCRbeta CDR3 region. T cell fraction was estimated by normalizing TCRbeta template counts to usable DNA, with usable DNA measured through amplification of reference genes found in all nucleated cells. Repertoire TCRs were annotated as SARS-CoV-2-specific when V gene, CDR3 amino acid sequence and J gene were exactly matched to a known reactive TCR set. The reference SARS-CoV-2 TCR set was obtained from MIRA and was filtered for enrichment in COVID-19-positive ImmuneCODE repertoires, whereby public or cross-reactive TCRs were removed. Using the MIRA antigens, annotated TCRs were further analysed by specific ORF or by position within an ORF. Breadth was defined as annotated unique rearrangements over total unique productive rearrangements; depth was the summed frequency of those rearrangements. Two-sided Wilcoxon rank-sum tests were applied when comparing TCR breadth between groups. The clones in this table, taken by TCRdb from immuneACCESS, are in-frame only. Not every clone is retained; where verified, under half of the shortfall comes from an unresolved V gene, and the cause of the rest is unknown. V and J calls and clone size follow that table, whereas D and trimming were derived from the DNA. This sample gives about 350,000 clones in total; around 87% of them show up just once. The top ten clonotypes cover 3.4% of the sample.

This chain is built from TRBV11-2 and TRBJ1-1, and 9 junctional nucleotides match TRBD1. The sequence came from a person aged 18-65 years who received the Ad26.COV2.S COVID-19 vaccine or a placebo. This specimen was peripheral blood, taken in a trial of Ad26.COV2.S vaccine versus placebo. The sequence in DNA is TGTGCCAGCAGCTTCGGGACAGGGTTGATCGGAATGAACACTGAAGCTTTCTTT. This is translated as CASSFGTGLIGMNTEAFF.